What follows is one T cell receptor beta chain and its context. Antigen unknown. PBMCs came from 10 ml fresh peripheral blood. This sample stems from a study of T cells in Graves' hyperthyroidism and ophthalmopathy. Study-wide findings and caveats: Most expanded thyroid clonotypes above 0.001 recurred in blood. Prediction of ophthalmopathy progression came a median roughly 6.4 months pre-onset.

The TCR beta CDR3 regions underwent amplification using RNA transcripts as the source. The HTBI primer set drove a first-round RT-PCR of the TCR CDR3. TCRdb re-called the multiplex PCR reads through MiXCR, storing one row per CDR3 protein. The sample holds a few hundred thousand distinct CDR3 sequences, about 14% seen once. The germline gives CDR1 DFQATT, CDR2 SNEGSKA (reference sequence). V lost 3 bases and J 7 bases, leaving 19 bases between the germline ends. CDR3 length: 14 residues. The receptor was isolated from a woman under 40 with Graves' ophthalmopathy. Sequencing was done on a sample of blood. V usage is TRBV20-1 and J usage is TRBJ2-7; TRBD1 is a possible D gene (6 bases). CDR3 DNA: TGCAGTGCTAGTTTGGGGCCGACAGGCCTTGAGCAGTACTTC. Translation gives CSASLGPTGLEQYF.